The present entry profiles one TCR beta chain with its context. The cDNA for TCR beta came from 5'RACE template switching with UMIs. Reanalyzing the 5' RACE reads, TCRdb keeps one entry per CDR3 protein, without DNA. The table counts about 260,000 distinct CDR3 sequences; roughly 0.4% lies in the top ten. The data were taken from a study of T cells expressing NK-cell markers. As for the study in general: Sorted CD3+CD56-NKG2C+, CD3+CD56+NKG2C+ and CD3+CD56+NKG2C- T cells supplied the TCR beta repertoires.

This sequence was found in a man between 18 and 35 years old in good health. The sequenced sample was blood T cells: a sorted CD56 or NKG2C T cell subset, CD4+ or CD8+ T cells, or bulk PBMC T cells (not recorded which).

The CDR3 sequence: CASSLRGENTIYF. The chain carries TRBV12-3 or TRBV12-4 and TRBJ1-3; the TRBD1 assignment by TCRdb is unverifiable without DNA. The CDR3 length is 13 residues.